The entry that follows covers one TCR beta chain sequence. Per the original methods: Amplification of reference gene primers provided the estimated nucleated cell counts. Measured with immunoSEQ multiplex PCR; TCRdb has only the in-frame clones, and not every one. Clone size and the V and J calls come from that table; the DNA yielded D and trimming. Here the sample spans 250,000 to 300,000 clones, around 80% being singletons. The data originate from a study of blood T cell repertoires in COVID-19. Study context: The United States, Italy and Spain provided the acute and convalescent COVID-19 samples. T cells, B-cell-depleted T cells, or PBMCs provided the cDNA or gDNA that served as material.

The CDR3 length is 13 residues. Trimming shortened V by 5 bases and J by 4 bases, and 9 bases separated the two germline ends. The germline V gene encodes CDR1 SGHRS and CDR2 YFSETQ. Sequencing was performed on peripheral blood. The chain is built from TRBV5-1 and TRBJ1-4; D possibly corresponds to TRBD1 (5 bases). This sequence was found in a man aged 55 to 70 with acute or convalescent COVID-19. This chain's CDR3 is CASRIGDNEKLFF. CDR3 in DNA: TGCGCCAGCAGGATAGGGGATAATGAAAAACTGTTTTTT.